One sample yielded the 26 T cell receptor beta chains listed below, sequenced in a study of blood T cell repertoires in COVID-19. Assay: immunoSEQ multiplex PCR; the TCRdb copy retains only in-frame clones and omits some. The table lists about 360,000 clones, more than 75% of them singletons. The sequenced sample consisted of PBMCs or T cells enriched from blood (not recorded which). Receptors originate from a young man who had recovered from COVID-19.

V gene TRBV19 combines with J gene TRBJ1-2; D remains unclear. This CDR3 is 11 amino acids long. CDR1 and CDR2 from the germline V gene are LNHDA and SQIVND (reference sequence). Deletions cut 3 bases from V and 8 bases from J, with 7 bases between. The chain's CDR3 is CASSMTGGYTF. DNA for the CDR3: TGTGCCAGTAGTATGACCGGGGGCTACACCTTC.

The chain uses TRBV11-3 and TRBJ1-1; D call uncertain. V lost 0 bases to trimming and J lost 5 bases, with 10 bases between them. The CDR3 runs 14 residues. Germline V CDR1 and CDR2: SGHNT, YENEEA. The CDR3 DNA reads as TGTGCCAGCAGCTTAGATGGGGAGAGGACTGAAGCTTTCTTT. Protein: CASSLDGERTEAFF. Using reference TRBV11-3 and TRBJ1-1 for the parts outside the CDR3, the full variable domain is EAGVVQSPRYKIIEKKQPVAFWCNPISGHNTLYWYLQNLGQGPELLIRYENEEAVDDSQLPKDRFSAERLKGVDSTLKIQPAELGDSAVYLCASSLDGERTEAFFGQGTRLTVV.

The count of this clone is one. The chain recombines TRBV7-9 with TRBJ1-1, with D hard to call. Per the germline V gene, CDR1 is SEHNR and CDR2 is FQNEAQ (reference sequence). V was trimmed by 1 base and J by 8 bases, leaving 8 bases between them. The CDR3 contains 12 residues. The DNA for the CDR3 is TGTGCCAGCAGCTTAGAGGTAGCCGAAGCTTTCTTT. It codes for CASSLEVAEAFF.

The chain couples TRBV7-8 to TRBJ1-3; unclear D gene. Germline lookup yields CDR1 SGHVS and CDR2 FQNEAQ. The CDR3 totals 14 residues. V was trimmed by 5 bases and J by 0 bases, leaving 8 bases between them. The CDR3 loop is CASSGGSSGNTIYF. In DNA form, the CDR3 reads TGTGCCAGCAGCGGCGGATCCTCTGGAAACACCATATATTTT.

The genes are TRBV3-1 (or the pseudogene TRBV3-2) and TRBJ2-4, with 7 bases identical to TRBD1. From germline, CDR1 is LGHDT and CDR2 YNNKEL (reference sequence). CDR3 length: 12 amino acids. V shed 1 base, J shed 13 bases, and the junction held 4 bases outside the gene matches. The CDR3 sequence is CASSQVRGQQYF. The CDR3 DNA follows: TGTGCCAGCAGCCAAGTGAGGGGACAGCAGTACTTC.

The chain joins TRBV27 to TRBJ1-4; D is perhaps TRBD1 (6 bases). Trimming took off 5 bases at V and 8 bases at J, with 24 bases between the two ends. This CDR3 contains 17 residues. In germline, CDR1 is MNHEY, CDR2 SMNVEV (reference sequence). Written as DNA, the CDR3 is TGTGCCAGCAGTCCAGGGGTTGGTGTCGGTGGAAGGGAAAAACTGTTTTTT. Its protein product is CASSPGVGVGGREKLFF.

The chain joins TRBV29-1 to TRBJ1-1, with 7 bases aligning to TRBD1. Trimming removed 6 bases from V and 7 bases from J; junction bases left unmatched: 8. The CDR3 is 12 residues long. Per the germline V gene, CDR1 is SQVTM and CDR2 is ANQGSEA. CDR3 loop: CSVSTGAVEAFF. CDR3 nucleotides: TGCAGCGTATCTACAGGGGCGGTTGAAGCTTTCTTT.

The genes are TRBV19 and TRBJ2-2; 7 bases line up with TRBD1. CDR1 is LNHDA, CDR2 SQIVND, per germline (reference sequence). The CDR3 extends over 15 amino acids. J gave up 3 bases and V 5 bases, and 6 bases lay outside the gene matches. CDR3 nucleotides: TGTGCCAGTAGTCCTCGGGACAGATACACCGGGGAGCTGTTTTTT. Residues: CASSPRDRYTGELFF.

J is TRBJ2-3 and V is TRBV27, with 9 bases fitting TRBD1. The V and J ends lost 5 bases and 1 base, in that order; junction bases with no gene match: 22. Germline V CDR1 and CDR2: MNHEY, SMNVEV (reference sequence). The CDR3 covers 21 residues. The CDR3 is CASSPNLARQGVPTRTDTQYF. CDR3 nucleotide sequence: TGTGCCAGCAGTCCGAACCTTGCGAGACAGGGGGTCCCCACCCGCACAGATACGCAGTATTTT.

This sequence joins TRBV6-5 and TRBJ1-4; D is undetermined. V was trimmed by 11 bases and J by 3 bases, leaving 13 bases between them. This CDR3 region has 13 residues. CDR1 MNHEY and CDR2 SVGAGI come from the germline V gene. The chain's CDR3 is CASDLGANEKLFF. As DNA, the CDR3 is TGTGCCTCTGATTTGGGAGCTAATGAAAAACTGTTTTTT.

CDR3 residues: CASSPMTGGHEQYF. DNA of the CDR3: TGTGCCAGCAGCCCGATGACAGGGGGCCACGAGCAGTACTTC. The chain couples TRBV7-6 to TRBJ2-7; TRBD1 matches 10 bases. The trim removed 5 bases at V and 5 bases at J, leaving 6 bases unmatched. The CDR3 totals 14 residues. Germline V gene lookup returns CDR1 SGHVS and CDR2 FNYEAQ.

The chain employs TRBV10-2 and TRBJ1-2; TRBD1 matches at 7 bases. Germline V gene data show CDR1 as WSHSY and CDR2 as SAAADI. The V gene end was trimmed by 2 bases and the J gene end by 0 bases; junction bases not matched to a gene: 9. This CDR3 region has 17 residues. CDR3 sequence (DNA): TGCGCCAGCAGTGAGAGAGGACAGGCGCCTACTAACTATGGCTACACCTTC. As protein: CASSERGQAPTNYGYTF.

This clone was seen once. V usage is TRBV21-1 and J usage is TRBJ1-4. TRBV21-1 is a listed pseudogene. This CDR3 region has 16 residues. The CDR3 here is CASSKACGTTNEKLFF. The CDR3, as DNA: TGTGCCAGCAGCAAAGCGTGCGGGACAACTAATGAAAAACTGTTTTTT.

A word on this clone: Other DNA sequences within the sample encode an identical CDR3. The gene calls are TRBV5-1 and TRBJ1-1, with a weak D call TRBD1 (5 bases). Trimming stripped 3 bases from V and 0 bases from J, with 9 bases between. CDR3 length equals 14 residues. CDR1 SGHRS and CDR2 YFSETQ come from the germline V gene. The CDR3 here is CASSSRGVNTEAFF. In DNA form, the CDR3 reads TGCGCCAGCAGCTCCCGGGGGGTGAACACTGAAGCTTTCTTT.

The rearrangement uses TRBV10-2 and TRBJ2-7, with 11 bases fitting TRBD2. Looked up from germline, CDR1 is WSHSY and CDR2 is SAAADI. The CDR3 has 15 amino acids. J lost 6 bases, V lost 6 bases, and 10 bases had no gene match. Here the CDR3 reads CASRLLAGASSEQYF. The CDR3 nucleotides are TGCGCCAGCAGACTACTAGCGGGGGCGTCCAGCGAGCAGTACTTC.

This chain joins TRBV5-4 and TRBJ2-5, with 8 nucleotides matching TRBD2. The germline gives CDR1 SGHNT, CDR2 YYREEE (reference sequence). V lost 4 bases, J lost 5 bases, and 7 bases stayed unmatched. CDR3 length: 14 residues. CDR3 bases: TGTGCCAGCAGCCCCGGGGGGGTGGGGGAGACCCAGTACTTC. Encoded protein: CASSPGGVGETQYF.

The CDR3 sequence: CASTHQQGGTDTQYF. CDR3 DNA sequence: TGTGCCAGCACACACCAACAGGGTGGCACAGATACGCAGTATTTT. V is TRBV6-5 and J is TRBJ2-3; tentatively, D is TRBD1 (6 bases). The CDR3 has 15 amino acids. Germline loops: CDR1 MNHEY, CDR2 SVGAGI. V was pared by 7 bases and J by 1 base, with 15 bases between.

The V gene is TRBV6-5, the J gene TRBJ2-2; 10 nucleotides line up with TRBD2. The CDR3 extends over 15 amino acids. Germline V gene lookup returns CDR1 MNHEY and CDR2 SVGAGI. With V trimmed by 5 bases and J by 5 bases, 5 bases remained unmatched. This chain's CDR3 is CASSPIAGGTGELFF. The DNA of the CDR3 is TGTGCCAGCAGTCCTATAGCGGGGGGAACCGGGGAGCTGTTTTTT.

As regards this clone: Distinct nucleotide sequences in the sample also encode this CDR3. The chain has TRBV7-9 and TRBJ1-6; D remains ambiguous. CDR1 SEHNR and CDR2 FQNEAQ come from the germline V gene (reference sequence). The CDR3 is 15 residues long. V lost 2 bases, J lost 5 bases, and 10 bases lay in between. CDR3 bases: TGTGCCAGCAGCTTAACCGGGTTTGATAATTCACCCCTCCACTTT. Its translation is CASSLTGFDNSPLHF.

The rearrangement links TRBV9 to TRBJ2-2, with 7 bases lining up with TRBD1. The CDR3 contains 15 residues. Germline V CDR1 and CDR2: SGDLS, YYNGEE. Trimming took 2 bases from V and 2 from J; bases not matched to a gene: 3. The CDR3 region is CASSVGQVNTGELFF. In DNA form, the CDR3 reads TGTGCCAGCAGCGTCGGACAGGTTAACACCGGGGAGCTGTTTTTT.

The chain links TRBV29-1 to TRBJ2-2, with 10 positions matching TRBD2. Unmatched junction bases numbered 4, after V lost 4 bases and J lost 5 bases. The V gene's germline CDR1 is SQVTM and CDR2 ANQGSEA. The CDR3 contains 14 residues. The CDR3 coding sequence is TGCAGCGTTGCTCGGACTAGCGGAACCGGGGAGCTGTTTTTT. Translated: CSVARTSGTGELFF.

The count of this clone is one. CDR3 amino acids: CASSVGEALGEKLFF. In nucleotides, the CDR3 is TGTGCCAGCAGCGTAGGGGAGGCCCTCGGCGAAAAACTGTTTTTT. The chain links TRBV9 to TRBJ1-4; no clear D gene. Germline V gene sequence: CDR1 SGDLS, CDR2 YYNGEE. The CDR3 contains 15 residues. Trimming took off 0 bases at V and 8 bases at J, with 14 bases between the two ends. The whole variable domain, filled in from reference TRBV9 and TRBJ1-4, reads DSGVTQTPKHLITATGQRVTLRCSPRSGDLSVYWYQQSLDQGLQFLIQYYNGEERAKGNILERFSAQQFPDLHSELNLSSLELGDSALYFCASSVGEALGEKLFFGSGTQLSVL.

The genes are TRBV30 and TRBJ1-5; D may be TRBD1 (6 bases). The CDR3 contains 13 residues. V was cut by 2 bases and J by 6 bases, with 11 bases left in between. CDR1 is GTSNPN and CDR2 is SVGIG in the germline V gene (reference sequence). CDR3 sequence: CAWSLQGIQPQHF. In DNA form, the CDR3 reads TGTGCCTGGAGTTTACAGGGAATTCAGCCCCAGCATTTT. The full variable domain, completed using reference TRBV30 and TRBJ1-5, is SQTIHQWPATLVQPVGSPLSLECTVEGTSNPNLYWYRQAAGRGLQLLFYSVGIGQISSEVPQNLSASRPQDRQFILSSKKLLLSDSGFYLCAWSLQGIQPQHFGDGTRLSIL.

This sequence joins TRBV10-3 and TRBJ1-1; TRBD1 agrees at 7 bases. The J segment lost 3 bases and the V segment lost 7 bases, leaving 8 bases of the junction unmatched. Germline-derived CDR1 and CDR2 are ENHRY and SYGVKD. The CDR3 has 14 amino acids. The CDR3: CAITSRGKDTEAFF. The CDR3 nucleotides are TGTGCCATCACCTCCAGGGGGAAAGACACTGAAGCTTTCTTT.

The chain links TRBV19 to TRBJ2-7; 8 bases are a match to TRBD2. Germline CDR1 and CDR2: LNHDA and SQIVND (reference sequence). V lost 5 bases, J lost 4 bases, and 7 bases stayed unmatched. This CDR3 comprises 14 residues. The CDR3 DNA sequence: TGTGCCAGTAGTCCTCCGGGACTAGTGTACGAGCAGTACTTC. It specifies CASSPPGLVYEQYF.

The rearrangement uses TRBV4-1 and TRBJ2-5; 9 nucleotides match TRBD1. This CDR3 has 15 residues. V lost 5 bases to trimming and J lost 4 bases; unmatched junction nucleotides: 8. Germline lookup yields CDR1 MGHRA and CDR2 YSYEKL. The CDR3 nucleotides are TGCGCCAGCAGCTTAACAGGGGGCTCGGGAGAGACCCAGTACTTC. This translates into CASSLTGGSGETQYF.